The 5 T cell receptor beta chains given below trace back to one sample, sequenced in a study of blood T cells in healthy people across ages. It was with a sample-barcoded 5' primer and a J-beta primer mix that a second PCR of about 6 to 12 cycles was run. TCRdb re-analysed the 5' RACE reads in MiXCR, keeping a single row per CDR3 protein. The sample consists of roughly 1.9 million distinct CDR3 sequences, approximately 40% of them appearing once. The specimen was blood. These receptors originate from a human donor in good health.

This clonotype was seen once. The rearrangement joins TRBV29-1 to TRBJ2-1, with a weak D call TRBD1 (5 bases). The CDR3 consists of 13 residues. Trimming took off 8 bases at V and 3 bases at J, with 14 bases between the two ends. CDR1 is SQVTM and CDR2 is ANQGSEA in the germline V gene. CDR3 DNA: TGCAGCACCTGGGGCCCGAACTACAATGAGCAGTTCTTC. Protein product: CSTWGPNYNEQFF.

V gene TRBV5-1 combines with J gene TRBJ2-7; no reliable D call. Per germline, CDR1 SGHRS and CDR2 YFSETQ. The CDR3 has 14 residues. V was shortened by 2 bases and J by 4 bases, with 13 bases between the two germline ends. Written as DNA, the CDR3 is TGCGCCAGCAGCTTCGGCGCCAGGTTATACGAGCAGTACTTC. Residues: CASSFGARLYEQYF.

Written as DNA, the CDR3 is TGTGCCAGCAGTTACCAATACCCATCCTACGAGCAGTTCTTC. This gives the protein CASSYQYPSYEQFF. The rearrangement links TRBV6-2 or TRBV6-3 to TRBJ2-1; D call uncertain. CDR3 length: 14 residues. CDR1 MNHEY and CDR2 SVGEGT come from the germline V gene. V dropped 2 bases and J dropped 10 bases, with 15 bases sitting between them.

The table lists this clonotype with a few counts. The rearrangement links TRBV6-5 to TRBJ2-5; TRBD1 matches at 9 bases. The J call may be incorrect, as the DNA end agrees better with TRBJ2-7. The CDR3 covers 14 residues. Germline assignment: CDR1 MNHEY and CDR2 SVGAGI. The chain's CDR3 is CASRPRTGAVEQYF. Here the CDR3 DNA reads TGTGCCAGCCGCCCCCGGACAGGGGCGGTCGAGCAGTACTTC.

This clonotype was detected ten times or more. The CDR3 is CASRGQIYYEQYF. The CDR3 bases are TGTGCCAGCAGGGGACAGATTTACTACGAGCAGTACTTC. This sequence joins TRBV6-1 and TRBJ2-7, with 7 positions matching TRBD1. The CDR3 has 13 amino acids. From germline, CDR1 is MNHNS and CDR2 SASEGT. Trimming took 6 bases from V and 3 from J; bases not matched to a gene: 5.